This TCR beta chain came from a study of shared clonotypes between healthy human individuals. Division of CD4+ cells produced a CD45RA+ naive subset and a CD45RA-negative memory subset. The method was immunoSEQ multiplex PCR; TCRdb's version includes in-frame clones alone and lacks a portion of them. This table holds about 2.3 million clones, less than 95% found once. General study results and limits: The study generally estimated greater richness for naive than memory subsets.

For this clone: What it recognizes is unknown.

J was trimmed by 7 bases and V by 4 bases; bases with no gene match: 7. The CDR3 is 14 amino acids. The germline V gene encodes CDR1 SGHTS and CDR2 YDEGEE. The specimen was naive CD4+ T cells from PBMCs. Subset denoted: CD45RA+ positively selected. The TCR sequence derives from a man younger than 35 in good health. Some clones in this sample may be carry-over from other donors' samples. V is TRBV5-8 and J is TRBJ1-5; TRBD1 matches 8 bases. The chain's CDR3 is CASSHRTGQQPQHF. The CDR3 DNA sequence: TGTGCCAGCAGCCATCGGACAGGGCAACAGCCCCAGCATTTT.